This T cell receptor beta chain originates from a study of cytotoxic CD8 clonotypes in ibrutinib-treated CLL. As concerns this clone: Its antigen is currently unknown.

The method was immunoSEQ multiplex PCR; TCRdb's version includes in-frame clones alone and lacks a portion of them. The sample holds over 250,000 clones, approximately 79% seen once. Study-wide results and caveats: Samples were collected at differing times from sustained-remission and progressing patients. Circulating CD8+ T-cell counts were tracked by baseline clonality, which exceeded that of age-matched healthy donors.

Per germline, CDR1 SGHDT and CDR2 YYEEEE. The CDR3 has 17 residues. V was shortened by 0 bases and J by 4 bases, with 19 bases between the two germline ends. The gene calls are TRBV5-6 and TRBJ1-2, with D unclear. This clonotype originated in a human donor with chronic lymphocytic leukemia. The sample here was PBMCs, taken at disease progression, from a patient treated with ibrutinib. CDR3: CASSLAPLRARGYGYTF. CDR3 nucleotides: TGTGCCAGCAGCTTGGCCCCCCTGAGGGCTCGGGGCTATGGCTACACCTTC.